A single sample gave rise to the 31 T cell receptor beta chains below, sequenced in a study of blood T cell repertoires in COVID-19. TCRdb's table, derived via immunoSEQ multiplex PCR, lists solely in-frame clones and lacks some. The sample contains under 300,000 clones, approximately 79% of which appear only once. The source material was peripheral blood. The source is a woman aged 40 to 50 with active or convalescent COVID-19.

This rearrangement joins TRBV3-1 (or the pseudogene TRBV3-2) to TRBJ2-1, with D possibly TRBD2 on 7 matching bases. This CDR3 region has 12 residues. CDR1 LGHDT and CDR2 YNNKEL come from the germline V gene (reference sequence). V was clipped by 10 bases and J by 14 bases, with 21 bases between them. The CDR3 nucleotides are TGTGCCATCGGCAGCGACAAGGGGGGGAAGTTCTTC. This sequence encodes CAIGSDKGGKFF.

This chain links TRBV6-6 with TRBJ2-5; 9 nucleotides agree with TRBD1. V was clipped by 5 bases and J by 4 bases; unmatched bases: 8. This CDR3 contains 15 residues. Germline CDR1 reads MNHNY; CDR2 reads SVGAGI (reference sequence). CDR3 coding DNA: TGTGCCAGCAGTCACCGACAGGGGGAGTCAGAGACCCAGTACTTC. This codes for CASSHRQGESETQYF.

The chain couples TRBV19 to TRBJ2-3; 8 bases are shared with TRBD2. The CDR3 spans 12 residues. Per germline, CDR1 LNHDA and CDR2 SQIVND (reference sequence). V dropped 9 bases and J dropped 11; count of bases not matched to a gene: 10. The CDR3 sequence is CASQRGSGEQYF. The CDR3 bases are TGTGCCAGCCAAAGAGGTAGCGGGGAGCAGTATTTT. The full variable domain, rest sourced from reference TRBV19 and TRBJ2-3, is DGGITQSPKYLFRKEGQNVTLSCEQNLNHDAMYWYRQDPGQGLRLIYYSQIVNDFQKGDIAEGYSVSREKKESFPLTVTSAQKNPTAFYLCASQRGSGEQYFGPGTRLTVL.

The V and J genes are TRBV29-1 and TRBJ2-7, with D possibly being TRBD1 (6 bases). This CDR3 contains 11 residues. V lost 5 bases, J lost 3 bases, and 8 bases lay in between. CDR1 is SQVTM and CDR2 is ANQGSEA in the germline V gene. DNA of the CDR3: TGCAGCGTTCAGACAGGCTACGAGCAGTACTTC. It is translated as CSVQTGYEQYF.

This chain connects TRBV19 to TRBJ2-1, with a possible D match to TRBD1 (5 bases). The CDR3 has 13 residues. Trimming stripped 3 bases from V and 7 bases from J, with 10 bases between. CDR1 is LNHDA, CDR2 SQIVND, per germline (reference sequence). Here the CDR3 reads CASSIQGTNEQFF. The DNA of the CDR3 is TGTGCCAGTAGTATTCAGGGAACGAATGAGCAGTTCTTC.

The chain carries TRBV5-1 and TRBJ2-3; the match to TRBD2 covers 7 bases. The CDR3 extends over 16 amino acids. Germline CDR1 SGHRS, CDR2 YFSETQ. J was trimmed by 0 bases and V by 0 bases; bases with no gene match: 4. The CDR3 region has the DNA TGCGCCAGCAGCTTGGTCGGGGGGACGAGCACAGATACGCAGTATTTT. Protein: CASSLVGGTSTDTQYF. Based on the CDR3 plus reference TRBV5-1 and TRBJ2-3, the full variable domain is KAGVTQTPRYLIKTRGQQVTLSCSPISGHRSVSWYQQTPGQGLQFLFEYFSETQRNKGNFPGRFSGRQFSNSRSEMNVSTLELGDSALYLCASSLVGGTSTDTQYFGPGTRLTVL.

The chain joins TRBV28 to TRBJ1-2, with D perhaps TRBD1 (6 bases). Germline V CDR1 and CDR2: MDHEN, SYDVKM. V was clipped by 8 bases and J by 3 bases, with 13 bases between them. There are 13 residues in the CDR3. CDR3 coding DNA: TGTGCCAGCTGGTCGTACAGGGACTATGGCTACACCTTC. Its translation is CASWSYRDYGYTF.

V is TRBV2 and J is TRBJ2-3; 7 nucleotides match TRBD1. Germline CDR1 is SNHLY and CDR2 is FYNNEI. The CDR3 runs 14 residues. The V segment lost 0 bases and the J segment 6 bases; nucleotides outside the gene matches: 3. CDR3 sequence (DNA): TGTGCCAGCAGTGAAGCGAGGGGGCGGGATACGCAGTATTTT. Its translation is CASSEARGRDTQYF.

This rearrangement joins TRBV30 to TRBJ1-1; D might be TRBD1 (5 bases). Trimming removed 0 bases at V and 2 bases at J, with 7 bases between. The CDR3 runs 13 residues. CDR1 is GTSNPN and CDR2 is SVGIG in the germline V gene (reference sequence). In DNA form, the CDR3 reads TGTGCCTGGAGTGTTCAGGGCAACACTGAAGCTTTCTTT. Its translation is CAWSVQGNTEAFF. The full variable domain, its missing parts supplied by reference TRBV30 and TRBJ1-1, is SQTIHQWPATLVQPVGSPLSLECTVEGTSNPNLYWYRQAAGRGLQLLFYSVGIGQISSEVPQNLSASRPQDRQFILSSKKLLLSDSGFYLCAWSVQGNTEAFFGQGTRLTVV.

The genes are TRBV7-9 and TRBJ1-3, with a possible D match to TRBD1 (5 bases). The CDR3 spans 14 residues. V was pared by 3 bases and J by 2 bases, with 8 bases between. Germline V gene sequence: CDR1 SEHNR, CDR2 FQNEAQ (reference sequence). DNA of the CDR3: TGTGCCAGCAGCTTGCAGGGTGCTGGAAACACCATATATTTT. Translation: CASSLQGAGNTIYF.

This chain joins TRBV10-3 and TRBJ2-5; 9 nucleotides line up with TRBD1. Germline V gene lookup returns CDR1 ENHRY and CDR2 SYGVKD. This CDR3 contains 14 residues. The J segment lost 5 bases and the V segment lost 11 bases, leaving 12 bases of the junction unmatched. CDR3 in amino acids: CASSRTGAGETQYF. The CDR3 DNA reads TGTGCCTCCAGCCGGACAGGGGCCGGGGAGACCCAGTACTTC.

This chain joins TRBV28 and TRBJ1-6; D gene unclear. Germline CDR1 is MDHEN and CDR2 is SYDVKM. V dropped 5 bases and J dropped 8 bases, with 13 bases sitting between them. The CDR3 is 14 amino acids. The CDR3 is CASSQPSGDSPLHF. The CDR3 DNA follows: TGTGCCAGCAGTCAGCCCTCCGGGGATTCACCCCTCCACTTT.

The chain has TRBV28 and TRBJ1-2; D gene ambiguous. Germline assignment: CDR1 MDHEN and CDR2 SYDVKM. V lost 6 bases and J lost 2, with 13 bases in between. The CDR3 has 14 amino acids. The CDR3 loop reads CASSSSPANYGYTF. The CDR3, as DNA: TGTGCCAGCAGCTCTAGTCCGGCGAACTATGGCTACACCTTC.

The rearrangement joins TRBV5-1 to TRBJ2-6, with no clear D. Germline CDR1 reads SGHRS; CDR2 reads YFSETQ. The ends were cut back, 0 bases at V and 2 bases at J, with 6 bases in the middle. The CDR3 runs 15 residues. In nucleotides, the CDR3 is TGCGCCAGCAGCTTGGACTTAACTGGGGCCAACGTCCTGACTTTC. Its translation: CASSLDLTGANVLTF.

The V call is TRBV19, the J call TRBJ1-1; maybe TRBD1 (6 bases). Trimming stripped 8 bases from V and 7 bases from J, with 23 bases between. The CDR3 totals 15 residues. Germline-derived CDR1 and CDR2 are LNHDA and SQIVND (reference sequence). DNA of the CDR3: TGTGCCAGTGGAGTAACAGGGTTCAGTAAGATTGAAGCTTTCTTT. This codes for CASGVTGFSKIEAFF.

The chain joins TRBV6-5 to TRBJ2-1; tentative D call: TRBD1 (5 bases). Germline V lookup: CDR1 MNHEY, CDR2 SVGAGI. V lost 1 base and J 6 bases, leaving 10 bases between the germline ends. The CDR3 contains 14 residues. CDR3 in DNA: TGTGCCAGCAGTTACTACCGACAGTCCAATGAGCAGTTCTTC. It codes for CASSYYRQSNEQFF.

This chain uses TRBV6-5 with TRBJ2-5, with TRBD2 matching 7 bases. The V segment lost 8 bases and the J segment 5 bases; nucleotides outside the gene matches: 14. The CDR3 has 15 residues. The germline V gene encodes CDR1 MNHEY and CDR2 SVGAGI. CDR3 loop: CASQQDGRNFETQYF. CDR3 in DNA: TGTGCCAGCCAACAGGACGGGAGGAATTTTGAGACCCAGTACTTC.

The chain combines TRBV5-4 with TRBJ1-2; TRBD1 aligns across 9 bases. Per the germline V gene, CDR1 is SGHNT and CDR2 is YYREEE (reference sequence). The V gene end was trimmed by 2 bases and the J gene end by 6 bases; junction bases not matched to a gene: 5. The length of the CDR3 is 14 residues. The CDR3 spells CASSLRTGADGYTF. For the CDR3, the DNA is TGTGCCAGCAGCTTACGGACAGGGGCGGATGGCTACACCTTC.

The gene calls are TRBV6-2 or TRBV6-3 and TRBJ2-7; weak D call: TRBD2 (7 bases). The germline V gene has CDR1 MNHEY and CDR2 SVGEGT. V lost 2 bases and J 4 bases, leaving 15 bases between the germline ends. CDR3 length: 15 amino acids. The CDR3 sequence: CASSYPAGAPYEQYV. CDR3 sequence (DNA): TGTGCCAGCAGTTACCCCGCGGGGGCACCTTACGAGCAGTACGTC.

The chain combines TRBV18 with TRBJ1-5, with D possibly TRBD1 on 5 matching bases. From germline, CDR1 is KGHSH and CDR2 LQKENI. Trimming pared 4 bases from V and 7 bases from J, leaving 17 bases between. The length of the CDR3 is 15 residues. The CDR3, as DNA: TGTGCCAGCTCACTAACCGACGGGGGGGGACAGCCCCAGCATTTT. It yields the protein CASSLTDGGGQPQHF. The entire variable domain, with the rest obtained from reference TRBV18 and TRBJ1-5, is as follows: NAGVMQNPRHLVRRRGQEARLRCSPMKGHSHVYWYRQLPEEGLKFMVYLQKENIIDESGMPKERFSAEFPKEGPSILRIQQVVRGDSAAYFCASSLTDGGGQPQHFGDGTRLSIL.

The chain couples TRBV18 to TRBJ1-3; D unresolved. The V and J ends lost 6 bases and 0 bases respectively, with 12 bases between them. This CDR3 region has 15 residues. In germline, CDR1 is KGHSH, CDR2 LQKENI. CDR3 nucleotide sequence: TGTGCCAGCTCCCACGACACGAGCTCTGGAAACACCATATATTTT. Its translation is CASSHDTSSGNTIYF.

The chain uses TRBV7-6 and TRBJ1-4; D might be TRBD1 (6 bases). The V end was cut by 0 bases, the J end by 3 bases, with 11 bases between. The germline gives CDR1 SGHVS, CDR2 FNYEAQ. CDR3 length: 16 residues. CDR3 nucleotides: TGTGCCAGCAGCTTAGCCCAGGGGAGGGCTAATGAAAAACTGTTTTTT. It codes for CASSLAQGRANEKLFF.

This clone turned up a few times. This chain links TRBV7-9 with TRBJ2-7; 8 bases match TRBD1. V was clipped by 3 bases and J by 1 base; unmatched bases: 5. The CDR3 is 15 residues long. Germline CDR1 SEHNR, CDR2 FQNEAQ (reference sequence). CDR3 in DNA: TGTGCCAGCAGCTTTTGGACAGGGAGGTCCTACGAGCAGTACGTC. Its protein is CASSFWTGRSYEQYV.

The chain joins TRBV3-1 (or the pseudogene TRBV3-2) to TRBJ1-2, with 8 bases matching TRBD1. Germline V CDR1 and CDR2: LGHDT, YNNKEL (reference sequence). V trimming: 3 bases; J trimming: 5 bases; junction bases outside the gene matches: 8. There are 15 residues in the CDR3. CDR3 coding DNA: TGTGCCAGCAGCCAGACCAGGGGGCGGGGTTATGGCTACACCTTC. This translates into CASSQTRGRGYGYTF.

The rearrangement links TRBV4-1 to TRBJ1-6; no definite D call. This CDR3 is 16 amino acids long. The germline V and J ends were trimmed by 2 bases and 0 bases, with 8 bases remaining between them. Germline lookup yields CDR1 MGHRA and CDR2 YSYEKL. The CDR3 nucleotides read TGCGCCAGCAGCCAAACGTGGAGCTCCTATAATTCACCCCTCCACTTT. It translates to CASSQTWSSYNSPLHF.

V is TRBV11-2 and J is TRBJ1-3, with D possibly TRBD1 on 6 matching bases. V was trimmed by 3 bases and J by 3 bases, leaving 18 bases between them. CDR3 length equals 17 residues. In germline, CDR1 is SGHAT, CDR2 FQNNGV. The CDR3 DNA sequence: TGTGCCAGCAGCTTGGTGGGTGCGGGGGCCGGTGGAAACACCATATATTTT. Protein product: CASSLVGAGAGGNTIYF.

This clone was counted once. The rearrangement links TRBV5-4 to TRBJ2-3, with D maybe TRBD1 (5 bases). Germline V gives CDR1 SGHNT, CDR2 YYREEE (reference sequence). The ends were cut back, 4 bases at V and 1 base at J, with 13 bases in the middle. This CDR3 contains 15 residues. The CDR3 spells CASSGHRDGTDTQYF. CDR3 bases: TGTGCCAGCAGCGGACACCGAGACGGCACAGATACGCAGTATTTT.

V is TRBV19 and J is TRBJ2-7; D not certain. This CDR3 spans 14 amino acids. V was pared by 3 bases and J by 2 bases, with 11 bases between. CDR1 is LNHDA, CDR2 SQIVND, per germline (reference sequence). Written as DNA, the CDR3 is TGTGCCAGTAGTATCCCCTCCGTAGCCTACGAGCAGTACGTC. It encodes CASSIPSVAYEQYV.

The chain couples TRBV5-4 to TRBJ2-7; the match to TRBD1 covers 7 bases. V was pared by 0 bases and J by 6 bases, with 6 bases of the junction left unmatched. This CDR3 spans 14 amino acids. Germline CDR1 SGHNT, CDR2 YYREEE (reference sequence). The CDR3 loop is CASSLVGQIGEQYF. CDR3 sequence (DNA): TGTGCCAGCAGCTTGGTGGGACAGATCGGCGAGCAGTACTTC.

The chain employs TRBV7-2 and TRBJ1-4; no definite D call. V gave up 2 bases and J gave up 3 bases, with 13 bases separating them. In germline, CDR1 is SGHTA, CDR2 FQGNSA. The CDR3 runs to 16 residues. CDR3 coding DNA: TGTGCCAGCAGCTTAATGGCTCCGCGGGCTAATGAAAAACTGTTTTTT. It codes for CASSLMAPRANEKLFF.

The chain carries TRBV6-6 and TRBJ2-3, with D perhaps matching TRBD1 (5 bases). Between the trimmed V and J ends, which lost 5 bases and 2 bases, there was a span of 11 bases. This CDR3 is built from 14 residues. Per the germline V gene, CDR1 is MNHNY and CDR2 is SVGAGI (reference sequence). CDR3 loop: CASSNNRLTDTQYF. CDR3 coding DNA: TGTGCCAGCAGTAATAACAGGCTCACAGATACGCAGTATTTT.